Each of the 14 T cell receptor beta chains below was sequenced from the same sample in a study of blood T cell repertoires in COVID-19. Repertoires were generated with immunoSEQ multiplex PCR, while TCRdb's copy carries only in-frame clones and drops some. The sample holds over 200,000 clones; about 87% are singletons and the top ten take roughly 3.9%. The specimen was peripheral blood. The source of these receptors is a man between 60 and 70 years old who had recovered from COVID-19.

This sequence joins TRBV5-1 and TRBJ2-3, with 7 nucleotides matching TRBD1. This CDR3 has 15 residues. Germline values: CDR1 SGHRS, CDR2 YFSETQ. V lost 0 bases, J lost 1 base, and 2 bases stayed unmatched. CDR3 DNA: TGCGCCAGCAGCTTGGAGACAGGGCGCACAGATACGCAGTATTTT. As protein: CASSLETGRTDTQYF.

The chain couples TRBV1 to TRBJ2-3; no check of the table's D call, TRBD2, against the DNA was made. TRBV1 is a documented pseudogene. The CDR3 covers 15 residues. In nucleotides, the CDR3 is TGCACCAGCAGCCCCCTCCGGGGGGGACCAGATACGCAGTATTTT. Translation gives CTSSPLRGGPDTQYF.

The chain uses TRBV19 and TRBJ1-3; no reliable D call. This CDR3 comprises 15 residues. CDR1 and CDR2 (germline): LNHDA, SQIVND (reference sequence). V lost 4 bases, J lost 0 bases, and 10 bases lay in between. CDR3 sequence reads: CASSTGLSSGNTIYF. DNA for the CDR3: TGTGCCAGTAGTACCGGACTGTCCTCTGGAAACACCATATATTTT.

V and J are TRBV4-1 and TRBJ2-2; 8 bases are shared with TRBD1. This CDR3 spans 15 amino acids. V lost 1 base and J lost 5; bases outside the gene matches: 3. Germline assignment: CDR1 MGHRA and CDR2 YSYEKL. The CDR3 DNA reads TGCGCCAGCAGCCAAGCGGACAGGGATACCGGGGAGCTGTTTTTT. Translating gives CASSQADRDTGELFF.

The chain recombines TRBV6-5 with TRBJ1-1, with TRBD1 matching 9 bases. There are 14 residues in the CDR3. The junction had 6 bases not matched to a gene; V was cut back by 7 bases and J by 3 bases. CDR1 is MNHEY and CDR2 is SVGAGI in the germline V gene. This CDR3 is CASNWDRVDTEAFF. The DNA for the CDR3 is TGTGCCAGCAATTGGGACAGGGTGGACACTGAAGCTTTCTTT.

V is TRBV10-2 and J is TRBJ1-1; tentative D call: TRBD1 (5 bases). The CDR3 is 15 residues long. Trimming removed 1 base from V and 1 base from J, with 10 bases in between. The germline V gene has CDR1 WSHSY and CDR2 SAAADI. This CDR3 is CASSEWAGPNTEAFF. CDR3 nucleotides: TGCGCCAGCAGTGAGTGGGCAGGGCCGAACACTGAAGCTTTCTTT.

The chain carries TRBV19 and TRBJ1-5; D remains unclear. V lost 3 bases, J lost 0 bases, and 15 bases lay in between. Per the germline V gene, CDR1 is LNHDA and CDR2 is SQIVND (reference sequence). The CDR3 contains 17 residues. In DNA form, the CDR3 reads TGTGCCAGTAGTATTTCCGGGTCAATATTTAGCAATCAGCCCCAGCATTTT. Translating gives CASSISGSIFSNQPQHF.

The rearrangement links TRBV25-1 to TRBJ2-4, with a weak D call TRBD1 (6 bases). CDR3 length: 13 amino acids. V lost 5 bases to trimming and J lost 7 bases, with 12 bases between them. Germline assignment: CDR1 MGHDK and CDR2 SYGVNS. The DNA for the CDR3 is TGTGCCAGCAGTATTACAGGGTACAACATTCAGTACTTC. It is translated as CASSITGYNIQYF. The variable domain in full, completed from reference TRBV25-1 and TRBJ2-4, reads EADIYQTPRYLVIGTGKKITLECSQTMGHDKMYWYQQDPGMELHLIHYSYGVNSTEKGDLSSESTVSRIRTEHFPLTLESARPSHTSQYLCASSITGYNIQYFGAGTRLSVL.

CDR3 residues: CASSPPSGRETQYF. The CDR3 nucleotides are TGTGCCAGCTCACCACCTAGCGGAAGGGAGACCCAGTACTTC. The chain recombines TRBV18 with TRBJ2-5, with D maybe TRBD2 (6 bases). The CDR3 totals 14 residues. In germline, CDR1 is KGHSH, CDR2 LQKENI. The V gene lost 0 bases and the J gene lost 5 bases, with 10 bases spanning the gap.

Details on this clone: Within the sample, other DNA sequences also encode this same CDR3. The J gene is TRBJ2-3, the V gene TRBV9; 11 bases align to TRBD2. Trimming took 2 bases from V and 3 from J; bases not matched to a gene: 2. This CDR3 is built from 15 residues. CDR1 is SGDLS, CDR2 YYNGEE, per germline. This CDR3 is CASSVGLAVTDTQYF. As DNA, the CDR3 is TGTGCCAGCAGCGTGGGACTAGCGGTTACAGATACGCAGTATTTT. Full variable domain (outside the CDR3, taken from reference TRBV9 and TRBJ2-3): DSGVTQTPKHLITATGQRVTLRCSPRSGDLSVYWYQQSLDQGLQFLIQYYNGEERAKGNILERFSAQQFPDLHSELNLSSLELGDSALYFCASSVGLAVTDTQYFGPGTRLTVL.

Written as DNA, the CDR3 is TGTGCCAGCAGCCCCGGACTTGAGACCCAGTACTTC. Protein sequence: CASSPGLETQYF. This rearrangement joins TRBV9 to TRBJ2-5; perhaps TRBD2 as D (5 bases). Germline CDR1 reads SGDLS; CDR2 reads YYNGEE. Trimming took off 4 bases at V and 5 bases at J, with 9 bases between the two ends. CDR3 length: 12 amino acids.

The V and J genes are TRBV5-6 and TRBJ1-1; perhaps TRBD1 as D (6 bases). Germline-derived CDR1 and CDR2 are SGHDT and YYEEEE. V lost 4 bases and J lost 11, with 15 bases in between. CDR3 size: 12 residues. The CDR3 region is CASSPRGALAFF. In DNA form, the CDR3 reads TGTGCCAGCAGCCCCCGGGGGGCGTTGGCTTTCTTT.

V gene TRBV12-3 or TRBV12-4 combines with J gene TRBJ1-4, with D maybe TRBD1 (6 bases). V was clipped by 6 bases and J by 6 bases, with 11 bases between them. CDR3 length: 13 residues. The CDR3 DNA is TGTGCCAGCAGGCGTTCAGGGGATGAAAAACTGTTTTTT. Amino acids: CASRRSGDEKLFF.

The chain combines TRBV7-8 with TRBJ2-1; tentative D call: TRBD1 (6 bases). This CDR3 comprises 16 residues. Germline V gene sequence: CDR1 SGHVS, CDR2 FQNEAQ. V was cut by 5 bases and J by 6 bases, with 20 bases left in between. CDR3: CASSPFGQSNPNEQFF. Written as DNA, the CDR3 is TGTGCCAGCAGCCCGTTCGGACAGTCTAACCCCAATGAGCAGTTCTTC.